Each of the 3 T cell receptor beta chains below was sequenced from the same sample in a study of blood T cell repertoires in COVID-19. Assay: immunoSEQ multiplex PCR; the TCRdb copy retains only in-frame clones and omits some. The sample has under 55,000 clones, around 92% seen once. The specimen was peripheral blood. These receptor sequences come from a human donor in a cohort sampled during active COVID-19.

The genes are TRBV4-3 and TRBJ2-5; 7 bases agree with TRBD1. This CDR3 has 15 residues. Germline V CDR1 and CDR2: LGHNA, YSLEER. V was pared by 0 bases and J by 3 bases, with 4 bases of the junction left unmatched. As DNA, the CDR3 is TGCGCCAGCAGCCAAGAAAGGGGGCAGGAAGAGACCCAGTACTTC. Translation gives CASSQERGQEETQYF.

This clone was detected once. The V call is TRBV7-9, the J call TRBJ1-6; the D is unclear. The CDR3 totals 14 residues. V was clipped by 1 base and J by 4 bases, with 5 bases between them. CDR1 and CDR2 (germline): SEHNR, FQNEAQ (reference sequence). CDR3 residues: CASSLEAYNSPLHF. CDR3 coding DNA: TGTGCCAGCAGCTTAGAAGCGTATAATTCACCCCTCCACTTT. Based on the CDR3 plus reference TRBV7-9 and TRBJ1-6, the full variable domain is DTGVSQNPRHKITKRGQNVTFRCDPISEHNRLYWYRQTLGQGPEFLTYFQNEAQLEKSRLLSDRFSAERPKGSFSTLEIQRTEQGDSAMYLCASSLEAYNSPLHFGNGTRLTVT.

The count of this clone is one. The CDR3 DNA sequence: TGTGCCAGCAGCACGGGACTAGAGCACAATGAGCAGTTCTTC. Protein: CASSTGLEHNEQFF. The chain couples TRBV7-2 to TRBJ2-1; TRBD2 agrees at 8 bases. Germline-derived CDR1 and CDR2 are SGHTA and FQGNSA. The length of the CDR3 is 14 residues. Trimming at V came to 5 bases and at J to 5 bases, leaving 5 bases not matched to a gene.